The 4 T cell receptor beta chains in this list originate from one sample, sequenced in a study of CD8 T cells in Susac syndrome. Random hexamers served to reverse transcribe roughly 0.45 to 1 ug RNA. Each CDR3 protein is one row after TCRdb ran MiXCR on the immunoSEQ multiplex PCR reads. The top ten clones hold approximately 0.3% of a sample with 95,000 to 150,000 distinct CDR3 sequences, over 85% of them seen once. The sample taken for sequencing was CD8+ T cells from PBMCs. These receptors were collected from a human donor with multiple sclerosis.

J is TRBJ2-1 and V is TRBV9; TRBD2 aligns across 7 bases. The length of the CDR3 is 13 residues. The V gene end was trimmed by 4 bases and the J gene end by 15 bases; junction bases not matched to a gene: 13. Per the germline V gene, CDR1 is SGDLS and CDR2 is YYNGEE. CDR3 nucleotide sequence: TGTGCCAGCAGCTCATCCGGGACTACTCTTCCGTTCTTC. This sequence encodes CASSSSGTTLPFF.

This chain connects TRBV12-3 or TRBV12-4 to TRBJ2-5; D remains unclear. Trimming pared 0 bases from V and 3 bases from J, leaving 8 bases between. CDR3 length: 14 amino acids. CDR3 residues: CASSLAGRKETQYF. The CDR3 coding sequence is TGTGCCAGCAGTTTAGCTGGCAGAAAAGAGACCCAGTACTTC.

The genes are TRBV6-5 and TRBJ2-3; D might be TRBD1 (6 bases). The CDR3 extends over 13 amino acids. V lost 8 bases to trimming and J lost 0 bases, with 9 bases between them. CDR1 and CDR2 from the germline V gene are MNHEY and SVGAGI. This chain's CDR3 is CASGGGSTDTQYF. In DNA, the CDR3 is TGTGCCAGCGGGGGCGGGAGCACAGATACGCAGTATTTT.

This sequence joins TRBV12-3 or TRBV12-4 and TRBJ1-5; tentative D call: TRBD1 (5 bases). The CDR3 covers 16 residues. Deletions cut 2 bases from V and 0 bases from J, with 11 bases between. The CDR3: CASSLRGKYSNQPQHF. In DNA form, the CDR3 reads TGTGCCAGCAGTTTACGGGGGAAATATAGCAATCAGCCCCAGCATTTT.